The present T cell receptor beta chain was sequenced within a study of cytomegalovirus exposure and HLA in healthy donors. Study background: HLA-typed donors were the source of about 85 million unique TCRs held in an early data release.

As regards this clone: Its specificity is unknown.

Whole-study findings and limits: In a later analysis, DRB1 alleles had the most associated TCRs; HLA-C alleles the fewest. Most CMV-associated TCR beta chains appeared HLA-restricted in a later analysis.

Primers: 60 Vbeta forward and 13 Jbeta reverse. Sequenced by immunoSEQ multiplex PCR; TCRdb stores in-frame clones only, minus some. The table has over 100,000 clones, 77% seen once. Germline V lookup: CDR1 SGHTA, CDR2 FQGNSA. Germline trimming cut 3 bases from V and 5 bases from J; bases unmatched to any gene: 3. The CDR3 loop spans 14 amino acids. This TCR was recovered from a male donor in good health and CMV-seropositive. V usage is TRBV7-2 and J usage is TRBJ1-2; 10 positions agree with TRBD1. The sample taken for sequencing was PBMCs. The CDR3 reads CASSFPGQGYGYTF. In DNA, the CDR3 is TGTGCCAGCAGCTTCCCGGGACAGGGGTATGGCTACACCTTC.